The T cell receptor (beta chain) under discussion was sequenced for a study of CD8+CD57+ T cells in acquired aplastic anemia. Study-level background: Reads per healthy sample averaged about 10.8 million (CD4+) and 11.0 million (CD8+). Study-level points and caveats: Statistical testing detected no significant gap in CD8+ Simpson's diversity between patients and controls. Common to patients and controls were twenty-nine CD8+ CDR3 sequences.

Using genomic DNA as the template, TCR beta VDJ and CDR3 profiling was carried out. MiXCR, run by TCRdb on the reads, gives a single entry per CDR3 protein. Counted here are about 420,000 distinct CDR3 sequences, just under 70% occurring once; the ten biggest clones make up approximately 3.8%. On this clonotype: As yet, its antigen is unknown.

The CDR3 loop spans 16 amino acids. V lost 6 bases, J lost 8 bases, and 23 bases lay in between. Germline CDR1 reads KGHSH; CDR2 reads LQKENI. This clonotype originated in a human donor in good health, serving as a control. Sequenced: sorted CD4+, CD8+, or CD8+CD57+ T cells (not recorded which) from PBMCs. This chain connects TRBV18 to TRBJ2-1; TRBD2 might be the D (5 bases). In nucleotides, the CDR3 is TGTGCCAGCTCCTCCCGGACTGGTAGCGACTGGCATGAGCAGTTCTTC. Amino acids: CASSSRTGSDWHEQFF.